The sequence of this TCR beta chain was determined in a study of T-cell reconstitution after alpha-beta-depleted transplantation in children. Molecular barcoding with unique molecular identifiers was used for the TCRbeta library. TCRdb re-called the PCR reads with MiXCR, one entry per CDR3 protein. The sample has a few hundred thousand distinct CDR3 sequences, over 25% seen once. Study-level findings and limits: From newly produced T cells came most of the T-cell counts and diversity one year after transplant. It was reported that alpha-beta T cells came from several hundred expanded graft clones (about two months after transplant).

This clonotype appeared a few times. Its antigen is unidentified. The CDR3 covers 13 residues. CDR1 and CDR2 from the germline V gene are SGHRS and YFSETQ. With 5 bases removed from V and 5 bases from J, the gap between germline ends came to 13 bases. This sequence joins TRBV5-1 and TRBJ2-5, with D uncertain. This receptor was taken from a boy younger than two with Wiskott-Aldrich syndrome, due to receive a stem cell transplant. The sequences come from PBMCs, collected before TCRalphabeta/CD19-depleted stem cell transplant. This CDR3 reads CASRVSEVETQYF. The CDR3 DNA follows: TGCGCCAGCAGGGTATCGGAAGTCGAGACCCAGTACTTC.